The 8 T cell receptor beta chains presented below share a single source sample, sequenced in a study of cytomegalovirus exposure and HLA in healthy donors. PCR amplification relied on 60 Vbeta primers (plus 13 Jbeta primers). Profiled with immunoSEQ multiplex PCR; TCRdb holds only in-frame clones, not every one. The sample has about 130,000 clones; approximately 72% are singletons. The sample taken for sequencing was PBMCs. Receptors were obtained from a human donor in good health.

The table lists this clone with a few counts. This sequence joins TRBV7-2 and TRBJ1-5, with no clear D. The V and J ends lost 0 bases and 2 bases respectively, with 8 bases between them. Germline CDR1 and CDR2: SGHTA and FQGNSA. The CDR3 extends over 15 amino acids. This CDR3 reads CASSLAGLGNQPQHF. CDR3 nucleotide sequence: TGTGCCAGCAGCTTAGCCGGGTTAGGCAATCAGCCCCAGCATTTT.

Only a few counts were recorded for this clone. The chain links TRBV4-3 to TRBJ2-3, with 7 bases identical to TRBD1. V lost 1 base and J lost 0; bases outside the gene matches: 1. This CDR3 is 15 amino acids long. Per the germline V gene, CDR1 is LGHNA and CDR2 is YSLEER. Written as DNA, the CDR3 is TGCGCCAGCAGCCAAGGACAGGGAAGCACAGATACGCAGTATTTT. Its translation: CASSQGQGSTDTQYF.

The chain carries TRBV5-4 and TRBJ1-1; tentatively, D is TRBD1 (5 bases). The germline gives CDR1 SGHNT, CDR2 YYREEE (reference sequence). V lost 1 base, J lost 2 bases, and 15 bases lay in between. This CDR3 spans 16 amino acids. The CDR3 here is CASSLPGVRTNTEAFF. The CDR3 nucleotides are TGTGCCAGCAGCTTGCCGGGGGTTCGGACTAACACTGAAGCTTTCTTT. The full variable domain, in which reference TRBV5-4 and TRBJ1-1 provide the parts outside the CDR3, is ETGVTQSPTHLIKTRGQQVTLRCSSQSGHNTVSWYQQALGQGPQFIFQYYREEENGRGNFPPRFSGLQFPNYSSELNVNALELDDSALYLCASSLPGVRTNTEAFFGQGTRLTVV.

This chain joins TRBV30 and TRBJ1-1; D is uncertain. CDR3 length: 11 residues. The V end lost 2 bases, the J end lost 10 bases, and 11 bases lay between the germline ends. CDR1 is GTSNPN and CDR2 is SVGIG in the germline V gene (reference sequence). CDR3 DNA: TGTGCCTGGAGTTCCCCAGTTATAGCTTTCTTT. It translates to CAWSSPVIAFF.

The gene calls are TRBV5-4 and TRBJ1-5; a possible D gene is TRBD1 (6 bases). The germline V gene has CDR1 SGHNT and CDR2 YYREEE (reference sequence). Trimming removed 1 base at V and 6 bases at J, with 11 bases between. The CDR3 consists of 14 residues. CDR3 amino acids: CASSLPGEGQPQHF. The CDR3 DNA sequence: TGTGCCAGCAGCTTGCCAGGGGAAGGTCAGCCCCAGCATTTT.

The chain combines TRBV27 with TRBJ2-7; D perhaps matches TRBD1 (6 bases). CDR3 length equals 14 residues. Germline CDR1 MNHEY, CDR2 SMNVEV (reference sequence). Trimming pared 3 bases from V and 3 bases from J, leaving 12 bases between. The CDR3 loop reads CASSFNPTGYEQYF. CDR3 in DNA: TGTGCCAGCAGTTTTAACCCGACAGGCTACGAGCAGTACTTC.

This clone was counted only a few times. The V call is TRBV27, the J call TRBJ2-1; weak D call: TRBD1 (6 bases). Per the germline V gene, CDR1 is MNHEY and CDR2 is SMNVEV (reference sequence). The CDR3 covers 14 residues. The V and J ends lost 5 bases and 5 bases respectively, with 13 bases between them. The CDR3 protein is CASSPWTAHNEQFF. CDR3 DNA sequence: TGTGCCAGCAGTCCTTGGACAGCCCACAATGAGCAGTTCTTC.

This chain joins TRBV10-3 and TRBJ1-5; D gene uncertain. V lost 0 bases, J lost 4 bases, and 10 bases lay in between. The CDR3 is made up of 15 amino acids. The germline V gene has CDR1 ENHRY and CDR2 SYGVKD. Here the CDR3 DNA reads TGTGCCATCAGTGAGTCGGCGGCCCAGAATCAGCCCCAGCATTTT. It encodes CAISESAAQNQPQHF.